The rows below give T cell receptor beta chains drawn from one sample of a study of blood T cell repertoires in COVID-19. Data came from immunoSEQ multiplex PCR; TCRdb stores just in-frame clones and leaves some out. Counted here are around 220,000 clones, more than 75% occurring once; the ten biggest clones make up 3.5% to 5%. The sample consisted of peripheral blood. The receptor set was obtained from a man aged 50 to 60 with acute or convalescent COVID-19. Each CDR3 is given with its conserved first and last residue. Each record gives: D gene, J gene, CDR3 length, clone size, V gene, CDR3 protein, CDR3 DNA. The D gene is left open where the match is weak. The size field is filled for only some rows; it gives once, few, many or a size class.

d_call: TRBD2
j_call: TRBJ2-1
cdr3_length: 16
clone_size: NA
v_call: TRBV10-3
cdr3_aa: CAISPVTSGGRNEQFF
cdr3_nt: TGTGCCATCAGTCCAGTGACTAGCGGGGGGCGTAATGAGCAGTTCTTC

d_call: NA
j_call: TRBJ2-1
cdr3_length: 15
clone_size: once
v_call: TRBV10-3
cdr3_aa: CAISDGSSSYNEQFF
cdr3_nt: TGTGCCATCAGTGACGGGAGTAGCTCCTACAATGAGCAGTTCTTC

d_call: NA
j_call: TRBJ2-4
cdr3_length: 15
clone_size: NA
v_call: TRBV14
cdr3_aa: CASSHGGASKNIQYF
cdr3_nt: TGTGCCAGCAGCCATGGGGGGGCTTCCAAAAACATTCAGTACTTC

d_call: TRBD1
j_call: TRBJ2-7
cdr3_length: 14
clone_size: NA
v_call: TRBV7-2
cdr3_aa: CASTFGTGAYEQYF
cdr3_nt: TGTGCCAGCACCTTCGGTACAGGGGCCTACGAGCAGTACTTC

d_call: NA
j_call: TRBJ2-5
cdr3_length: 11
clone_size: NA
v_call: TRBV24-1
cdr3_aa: CATSDKETQYF
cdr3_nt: TGTGCCACCAGTGACAAAGAGACCCAGTACTTC

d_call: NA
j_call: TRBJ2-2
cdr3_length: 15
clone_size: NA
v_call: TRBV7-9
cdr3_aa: CASSLVQGGAGELFF
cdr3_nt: TGTGCCAGCAGCTTAGTGCAGGGGGGTGCCGGGGAGCTGTTTTTT

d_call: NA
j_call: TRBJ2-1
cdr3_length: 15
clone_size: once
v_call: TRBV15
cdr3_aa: CATSRAPQGFHEQFF
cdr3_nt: TGTGCCACCAGCAGAGCCCCCCAGGGGTTTCATGAGCAGTTCTTC

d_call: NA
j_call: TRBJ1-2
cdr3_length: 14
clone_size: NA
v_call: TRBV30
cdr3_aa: CASEVTGLNGGYTF
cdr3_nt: TGTGCCTCCGAGGTCACAGGCTTAAACGGGGGCTACACCTTC

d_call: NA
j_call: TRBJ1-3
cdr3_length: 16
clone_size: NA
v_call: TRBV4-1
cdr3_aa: CASSQAGGRGYRTIYF
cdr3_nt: TGCGCCAGCAGCCAAGCTGGTGGCAGGGGTTATAGGACCATATATTTT

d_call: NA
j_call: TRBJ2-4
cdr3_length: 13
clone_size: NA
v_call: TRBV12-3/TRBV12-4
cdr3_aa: CASSSAGGAVQYF
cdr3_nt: TGTGCCAGCAGTTCCGCCGGGGGAGCTGTTCAGTACTTC

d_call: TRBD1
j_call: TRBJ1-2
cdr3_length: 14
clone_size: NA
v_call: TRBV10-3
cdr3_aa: CAISEGTGSNGYTF
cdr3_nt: TGTGCCATCAGTGAAGGGACAGGGTCTAATGGCTACACCTTC

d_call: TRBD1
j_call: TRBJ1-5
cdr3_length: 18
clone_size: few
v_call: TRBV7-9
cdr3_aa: CASSSDRGLARGNQPQHF
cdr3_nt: TGTGCCAGCAGCTCAGACAGGGGCCTGGCCCGTGGCAATCAGCCCCAGCATTTT

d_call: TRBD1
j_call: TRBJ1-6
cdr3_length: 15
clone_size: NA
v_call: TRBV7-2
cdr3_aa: CASSRPGTGKPPLHF
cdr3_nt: TGTGCCAGCAGCCGTCCCGGGACAGGGAAACCACCCCTCCACTTT

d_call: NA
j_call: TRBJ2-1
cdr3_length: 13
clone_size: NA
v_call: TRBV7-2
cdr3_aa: CASSLDTYNEQFF
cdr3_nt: TGTGCCAGCAGCTTGGACACCTACAATGAGCAGTTCTTC

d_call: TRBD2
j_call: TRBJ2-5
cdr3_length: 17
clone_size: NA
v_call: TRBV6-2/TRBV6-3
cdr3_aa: CASSYDLAGGLEETQYF
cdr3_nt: TGTGCCAGCAGTTACGACTTAGCGGGGGGGCTGGAAGAGACCCAGTACTTC